Listed below are T cell receptor beta chains from one sample, sequenced in a study of blood T cell repertoires in COVID-19. Some clones are missing from TCRdb's copy, which holds only in-frame ones; the method was immunoSEQ multiplex PCR. The sample yields about 61,000 clones, about 78% seen once. Sequenced sample: peripheral blood. The receptors here all came from a man at least 80 years old with active or convalescent COVID-19. CDR3s include the opening cysteine and the closing phenylalanine or tryptophan. Fields, in order: J gene, clone size, V gene, CDR3 length, D gene, CDR3 protein, CDR3 DNA. D genes are given only for firm matches. Not all rows give a size; the values are once, few, many and, for expanded clones, a class.

J: TRBJ1-6
size: .
V: TRBV3-1/TRBV3-2
length: 17
D: TRBD1
CDR3: CASSQGGTVMLDSPLHF
DNA: TGTGCCAGCAGCCAAGGCGGGACAGTAATGCTTGACTCACCCCTCCACTTT

J: TRBJ1-1
size: .
V: TRBV19
length: 12
D: .
CDR3: CASRRTAVEAFF
DNA: TGTGCCAGTCGAAGGACAGCTGTTGAAGCTTTCTTT

J: TRBJ1-1
size: .
V: TRBV18
length: 18
D: .
CDR3: CASSPRDPAGFGNTEAFF
DNA: TGTGCCAGCTCACCGCGAGATCCGGCAGGGTTCGGAAACACTGAAGCTTTCTTT

J: TRBJ2-4
size: .
V: TRBV2
length: 12
D: TRBD1
CDR3: CASRQGESIQYF
DNA: TGTGCCAGCAGACAGGGGGAGAGCATTCAGTACTTC

J: TRBJ2-1
size: .
V: TRBV15
length: 16
D: TRBD2
CDR3: CATSSRTGLAADEQFF
DNA: TGTGCCACCAGCTCTCGCACGGGACTAGCGGCGGATGAGCAGTTCTTC

J: TRBJ2-2
size: .
V: TRBV5-1
length: 15
D: TRBD2
CDR3: CASSLLAGSTGELFF
DNA: TGCGCCAGCAGCTTATTAGCGGGGAGCACCGGGGAGCTGTTTTTT

J: TRBJ2-1
size: few
V: TRBV9
length: 17
D: TRBD2
CDR3: CASSVEGLAGNYNEQFF
DNA: TGTGCCAGCAGCGTAGAAGGACTAGCGGGGAACTACAATGAGCAGTTCTTC

J: TRBJ2-7
size: .
V: TRBV7-2
length: 14
D: .
CDR3: CASSPDGSSYEQYF
DNA: TGTGCCAGCAGCCCGGACGGGAGCTCCTACGAGCAGTACTTC

J: TRBJ2-1
size: .
V: TRBV11-2
length: 13
D: .
CDR3: CASSFVVRSEQFF
DNA: TGTGCCAGCAGCTTTGTCGTACGGAGTGAGCAGTTCTTC

J: TRBJ2-7
size: .
V: TRBV6-2/TRBV6-3
length: 14
D: .
CDR3: CASSYWAPSYEQYF
DNA: TGTGCCAGCAGTTACTGGGCCCCTTCCTACGAGCAGTACTTC

J: TRBJ1-3
size: few
V: TRBV9
length: 17
D: .
CDR3: CASSVGVSRGHGNTIYF
DNA: TGTGCCAGCAGCGTAGGGGTTTCCAGGGGCCATGGAAACACCATATATTTT

J: TRBJ2-1
size: once
V: TRBV30
length: 14
D: .
CDR3: CAWSRLSSYNEQFF
DNA: TGTGCCTGGAGTCGGTTGAGCTCCTACAATGAGCAGTTCTTC

J: TRBJ2-3
size: .
V: TRBV7-2
length: 14
D: .
CDR3: CASSTSGVTDTQYF
DNA: TGTGCCAGCAGCACCTCGGGAGTGACAGATACGCAGTATTTT

J: TRBJ2-5
size: .
V: TRBV5-1
length: 14
D: .
CDR3: CASSLGPGKETQYF
DNA: TGCGCCAGCAGCTTGGGCCCAGGAAAAGAGACCCAGTACTTC

J: TRBJ2-2
size: .
V: TRBV9
length: 16
D: TRBD1
CDR3: CASSPRQGASTGELFF
DNA: TGTGCCAGCAGCCCCCGACAGGGGGCGAGCACCGGGGAGCTGTTTTTT

J: TRBJ2-7
size: few
V: TRBV10-3
length: 15
D: .
CDR3: CAISPDGTFDYEQYF
DNA: TGTGCCATCAGTCCCGACGGGACTTTTGACTACGAGCAGTACTTC

J: TRBJ2-7
size: .
V: TRBV28
length: 14
D: .
CDR3: CASSSGSGPYEQYF
DNA: TGTGCCAGCAGTTCCGGCAGCGGTCCCTACGAGCAGTACTTC

J: TRBJ2-1
size: .
V: TRBV28
length: 15
D: TRBD1
CDR3: CASTLGAGGKNEQFF
DNA: TGTGCCAGCACCCTAGGGGCAGGGGGTAAAAATGAGCAGTTCTTC

J: TRBJ2-7
size: .
V: TRBV12-3/TRBV12-4
length: 11
D: .
CDR3: CASSFQYEQYF
DNA: TGTGCCAGCAGTTTCCAGTACGAGCAGTACTTC

J: TRBJ2-1
size: .
V: TRBV6-5
length: 14
D: TRBD1
CDR3: CASSYWDRGDEQFF
DNA: TGTGCCAGCAGTTACTGGGACAGGGGCGATGAGCAGTTCTTC

J: TRBJ2-7
size: .
V: TRBV12-3/TRBV12-4
length: 13
D: TRBD1
CDR3: CASSLGQGDEQYF
DNA: TGTGCCAGCAGTTTAGGACAGGGTGATGAGCAGTACTTC

J: TRBJ2-1
size: .
V: TRBV7-9
length: 13
D: .
CDR3: CASSLNSYNEQFF
DNA: TGTGCCAGCAGCTTAAACAGCTACAATGAGCAGTTCTTC

J: TRBJ1-2
size: few
V: TRBV6-2/TRBV6-3
length: 12
D: .
CDR3: CASSVQGLGYTF
DNA: TGTGCCAGCAGTGTACAGGGTTTGGGCTACACCTTC